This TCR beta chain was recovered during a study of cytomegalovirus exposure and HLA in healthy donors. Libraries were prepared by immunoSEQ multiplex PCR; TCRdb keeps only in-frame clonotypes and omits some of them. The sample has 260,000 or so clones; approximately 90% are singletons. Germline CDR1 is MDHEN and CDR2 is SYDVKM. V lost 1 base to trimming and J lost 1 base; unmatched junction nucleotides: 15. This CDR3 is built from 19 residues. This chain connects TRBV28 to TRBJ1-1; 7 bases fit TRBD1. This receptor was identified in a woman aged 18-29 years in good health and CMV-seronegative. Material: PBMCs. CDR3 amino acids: CASSLLSRRQGRENTEAFF. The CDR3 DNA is TGTGCCAGCAGTTTATTGTCTCGCCGACAGGGTCGAGAGAACACTGAAGCTTTCTTT.